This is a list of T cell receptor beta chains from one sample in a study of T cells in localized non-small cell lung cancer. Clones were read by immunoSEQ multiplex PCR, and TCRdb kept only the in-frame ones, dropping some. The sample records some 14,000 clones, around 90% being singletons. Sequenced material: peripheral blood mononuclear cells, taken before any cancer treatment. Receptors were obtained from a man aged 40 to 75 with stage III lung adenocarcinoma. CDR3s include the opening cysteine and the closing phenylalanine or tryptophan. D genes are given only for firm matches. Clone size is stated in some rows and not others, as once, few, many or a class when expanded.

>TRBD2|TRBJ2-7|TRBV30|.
TGTGCCTGGATTGCTAGCGGGAGTCGGTACGAGCAGTACTTC
CAWIASGSRYEQYF
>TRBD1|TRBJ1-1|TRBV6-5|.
TGTGCCAGCAGTTACCCGACAGGGGAAGAAGCTTTCTTT
CASSYPTGEEAFF
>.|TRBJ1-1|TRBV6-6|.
TGTGCCAGCATCCCTCAGGGTATGAACACTGAAGCTTTCTTT
CASIPQGMNTEAFF
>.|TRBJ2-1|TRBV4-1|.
TGCGCCACCCTGGGGGGAGATAATGAGCAGTTCTTC
CATLGGDNEQFF
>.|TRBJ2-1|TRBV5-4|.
TGTGCCAGCAGCCTCGCGCCCGCGACTAGTTCAAACAATGAGCAGTTCTTC
CASSLAPATSSNNEQFF
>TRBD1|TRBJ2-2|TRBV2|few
TGTGCCAGCGCCCCTCAAGGGGGCATGGCCGGGGAGCTGTTTTTT
CASAPQGGMAGELFF
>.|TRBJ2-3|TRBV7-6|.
TGTGCCAGCAGTTTAAAGGATACGCAGTATTTT
CASSLKDTQYF
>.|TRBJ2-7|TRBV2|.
TGTGCCAGCACCAGTGGGCAGGGCCCCAACGAGCAGTACTTC
CASTSGQGPNEQYF
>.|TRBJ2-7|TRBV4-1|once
TGCGCCAGCAGCCAACCGGACCGCAACGAGCAGTACTTC
CASSQPDRNEQYF
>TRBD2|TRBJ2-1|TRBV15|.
TGTGCCACCAGTCTTCTAGCGGGTAGCTCCTACAATGAGCAGTTCTTC
CATSLLAGSSYNEQFF
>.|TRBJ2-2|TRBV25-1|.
TGTGCCAGCACAACCACGGCCGACACCGGGGAGCTGTTTTTT
CASTTTADTGELFF
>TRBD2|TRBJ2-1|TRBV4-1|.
TGCGCCAGCAGCCGAAGCCCCTCTAGCGGGGCCTACAATGAGCAGTTCTTC
CASSRSPSSGAYNEQFF
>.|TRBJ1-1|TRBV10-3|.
TGTGCCATCAGTGTGGACGGAGGGATGAACACTGAAGCTTTCTTT
CAISVDGGMNTEAFF
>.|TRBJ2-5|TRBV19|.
TGTGCCAGTAGTACCGGGACAAGCCAAGAGACCCAGTACTTC
CASSTGTSQETQYF